This TCR beta chain is drawn from a study of T cells in Graves' hyperthyroidism and ophthalmopathy. General study findings and limits: The majority of expanded thyroid clonotypes above 0.001 also appeared in blood.

This clonotype has just a few counts. Its antigen is undetermined. The length of the CDR3 is 13 residues. CDR1 is LNHDA and CDR2 is SQIVND in the germline V gene (reference sequence). V was shortened by 7 bases and J by 4 bases, with 13 bases between the two germline ends. Recently diagnosed hyperthyroidism of less than 2 months' duration affected patients aged 18 to 65. Preceding any ophthalmopathy symptoms, the blood sample dates from first hyperthyroidism diagnosis. Researchers amplified the TCR beta CDR3 regions from RNA transcripts. Carried out on the TCR CDR3, a first-round RT-PCR used the HTBI primer set. TCRdb reanalysed the multiplex PCR reads using MiXCR and keeps one entry per CDR3 protein. The repertoire holds hundreds of thousands of distinct CDR3 sequences, with 14% as singletons.

This chain links TRBV19 with TRBJ1-2; a possible D gene is TRBD1 (5 bases). The sequence derives from a woman in her twenties or thirties with Graves' hyperthyroidism that later progressed to Graves' ophthalmopathy. The sample comprised blood. CDR3 DNA: TGTGCCAGTATGGGGACGGAAAGCTATGGCTACACCTTC. Protein product: CASMGTESYGYTF.